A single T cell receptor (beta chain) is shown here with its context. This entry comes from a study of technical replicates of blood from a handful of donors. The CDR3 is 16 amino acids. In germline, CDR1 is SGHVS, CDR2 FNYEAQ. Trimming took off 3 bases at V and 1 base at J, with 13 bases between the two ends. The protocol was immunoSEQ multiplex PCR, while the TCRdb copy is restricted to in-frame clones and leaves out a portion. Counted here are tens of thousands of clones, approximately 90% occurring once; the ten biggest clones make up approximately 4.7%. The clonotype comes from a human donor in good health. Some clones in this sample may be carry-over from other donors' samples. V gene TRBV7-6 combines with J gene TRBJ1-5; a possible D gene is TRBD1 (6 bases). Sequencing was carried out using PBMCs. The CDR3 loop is CASSLTAGVSNQPQHF. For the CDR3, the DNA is TGTGCCAGCAGCTTGACTGCAGGGGTCAGCAATCAGCCCCAGCATTTT.